The clone carrying this T cell receptor (beta chain) was picked up many times. Its antigen is undetermined. This sample's time point: newly diagnosed GD, antithyroid drugs for less than 3 months. PBMC-derived RNA was used for the TCR library. Graves' disease diagnosis used American Thyroid Association guidelines. Construction of the TCR beta libraries employed iRepertoire HTBI primers in conjunction with Arm-PCR of CDR3 regions. One entry per CDR3 protein, called by TCRdb with MiXCR from the multiplex PCR reads. The data show under 250,000 distinct CDR3 sequences, approximately 18% seen once. This sample was included in a study of regulatory T cells in long-lasting Graves disease. The CDR3 is made up of 13 amino acids. Germline CDR1 SGHNT, CDR2 YENEEA. The V end was cut by 5 bases, the J end by 4 bases, with 11 bases between. Study observations and caveats: Persistent patients shared more public clonotypes (around 2,500) than new patients (approximately 970).

The same sample was also used in a study of T cells in Graves' hyperthyroidism and ophthalmopathy. That source adds: Subjects aged 18 to 65 presented with newly diagnosed hyperthyroidism of less than 2 months' duration.

This chain uses TRBV11-3 with TRBJ1-2, with D unresolved. This receptor was taken from a young woman with Graves disease. The source material was peripheral blood mononuclear cells (PBMCs), sampled at new diagnosis, from a patient treated with antithyroid drugs. The CDR3 bases are TGTGCCAGCAGCCGCGCGGCGGCCTATGGCTACACCTTC. Translated: CASSRAAAYGYTF. Looking up the rest from reference TRBV11-3 and TRBJ1-2 gives the full variable domain: EAGVVQSPRYKIIEKKQPVAFWCNPISGHNTLYWYLQNLGQGPELLIRYENEEAVDDSQLPKDRFSAERLKGVDSTLKIQPAELGDSAVYLCASSRAAAYGYTFGSGTRLTVV.